Shown below are 9 T cell receptor beta chains from a single sample sequenced in a study of T cells after yellow fever vaccination. Each CDR3 protein gets one entry after TCRdb re-called the 5' RACE reads with MiXCR. The profile shows a few hundred thousand distinct CDR3 sequences, roughly an eighth of them singletons. Sequenced material: CD4+ T cells sorted from PBMCs, taken 15 days after the yellow fever booster vaccination. The receptors were sampled from a man younger than 35 who received the YFV17D yellow fever vaccine.

This chain joins TRBV7-2 and TRBJ2-3; D gene uncertain. The V gene lost 8 bases and the J gene lost 5 bases, with 14 bases spanning the gap. Germline lookup yields CDR1 SGHTA and CDR2 FQGNSA. This CDR3 is built from 13 residues. CDR3 loop: CASRPPYGDTQYF. CDR3 in DNA: TGTGCCAGCCGCCCCCCCTATGGAGATACGCAGTATTTT.

This clonotype was observed a few times. This chain's CDR3 is CASSLTYYGYTF. The CDR3 DNA reads TGTGCCAGCAGTTTAACTTACTATGGCTACACCTTC. The J gene is TRBJ1-2, the V gene TRBV12-3 or TRBV12-4; D is uncertain. The CDR3 is 12 amino acids. V lost 2 bases, J lost 3 bases, and 4 bases lay in between.

A few counts support this clonotype. This chain connects TRBV7-2 to TRBJ1-5; no reliable D call. The germline gives CDR1 SGHTA, CDR2 FQGNSA. Trimming took off 5 bases at V and 0 bases at J, with 11 bases between the two ends. The CDR3 is 15 residues long. CDR3 loop: CASSPSLDSNQPQHF. The CDR3 coding sequence is TGTGCCAGCAGCCCATCATTGGATAGCAATCAGCCCCAGCATTTT.

The V and J genes are TRBV6-6 and TRBJ2-3, with 11 bases fitting TRBD2. This CDR3 spans 16 amino acids. Germline CDR1 and CDR2: MNHNY and SVGAGI (reference sequence). V trimming: 7 bases; J trimming: 2 bases; junction bases outside the gene matches: 8. The CDR3 reads CASIHRLAGPTDTQYF. Here the CDR3 DNA reads TGTGCCAGCATCCACCGACTAGCGGGGCCCACAGATACGCAGTATTTT.

This rearrangement joins TRBV5-1 to TRBJ1-1, with D unresolved. Germline V CDR1 and CDR2: SGHRS, YFSETQ. Trimming pared 1 base from V and 2 bases from J, leaving 9 bases between. The CDR3 is 14 amino acids. This CDR3 reads CASSLTRDNTEAFF. DNA for the CDR3: TGCGCCAGCAGCTTGACTCGAGATAACACTGAAGCTTTCTTT.

The rearrangement joins TRBV5-1 to TRBJ2-3, with D hard to call. The CDR3 loop spans 15 amino acids. Germline V gives CDR1 SGHRS, CDR2 YFSETQ. V lost 2 bases to trimming and J lost 6 bases, with 16 bases between them. Here the CDR3 DNA reads TGCGCCAGCAGCTTTGCGCTAACTACCGGGGATACGCAGTATTTT. It encodes CASSFALTTGDTQYF.

The chain carries TRBV20-1 and TRBJ2-3; 9 bases agree with TRBD2. The trim removed 5 bases at V and 2 bases at J, leaving 11 bases unmatched. The CDR3 extends over 16 amino acids. Germline V CDR1 and CDR2: DFQATT, SNEGSKA (reference sequence). As DNA, the CDR3 is TGCAGTGCTCCCCGTCTGCGGGGGGGGAACACAGATACGCAGTATTTT. Its translation: CSAPRLRGGNTDTQYF.

This clonotype was observed a handful of times. The V gene is TRBV3-1, the J gene TRBJ2-5; 9 bases are a match to TRBD2. CDR3 length: 16 residues. CDR1 and CDR2 from the germline V gene are LGHDT and YNNKEL (reference sequence). The V segment lost 4 bases and the J segment 2 bases; nucleotides outside the gene matches: 8. CDR3 DNA: TGTGCCAGCAGCCGTCGTGTAGCGGGGGAACAAGAGACCCAGTACTTC. Translating it yields CASSRRVAGEQETQYF.

This clonotype was picked up a small number of times. J is TRBJ2-3 and V is TRBV10-3; D not resolved. Trimming shortened V by 4 bases and J by 5 bases, and 13 bases separated the two germline ends. This CDR3 has 14 residues. Germline V CDR1 and CDR2: ENHRY, SYGVKD. CDR3 sequence: CAISAVFWGDTQYF. The CDR3 DNA reads as TGTGCCATCAGTGCGGTGTTCTGGGGAGATACGCAGTATTTT.